The 26 T cell receptor beta chains reported below all come from one sample, sequenced in a study of cytomegalovirus exposure and HLA in healthy donors (dated by TCRdb to 2016 to 2017). The library was made by the immunoSEQ multiplex PCR assay. A mixture of 60 forward primers for TCR Vbeta segments and 13 reverse primers for TCR Jbeta segments was used in the multiplex PCR. TCRdb limited this immuneACCESS table to in-frame rearrangements with V and J called. A share of clones is missing; checked studies link under half to unresolved V genes, and the rest is unexplained. A total of about 140,000 clones appear in this sample, more than 60% of them only once. Approximately 1.7% of the sample belongs to the ten largest clones. Sequencing used PBMCs. The receptors were gathered from a male donor in good health and CMV-seronegative.

CDR3 coding DNA: TGTGCCAGCAGCAACTCCGGGACTAGCATCACAGATACGCAGTATTTT. This encodes CASSNSGTSITDTQYF. V gene TRBV5-8 combines with J gene TRBJ2-3, with 9 bases identical to TRBD2. Per germline, CDR1 SGHTS and CDR2 YDEGEE. This CDR3 region has 16 residues. V shed 4 bases, J shed 2 bases, and the junction held 8 bases outside the gene matches.

This clone was recorded a few times. Within the sample, other DNA sequences also encode this same CDR3. The genes are TRBV4-1 and TRBJ1-4; 9 bases line up with TRBD1. Germline CDR1 is MGHRA and CDR2 is YSYEKL. With 2 bases clipped from V and 3 bases from J, the junction kept 7 bases outside the gene matches. The CDR3 is 17 residues long. The CDR3 here is CASSQPGQGVANEKLFF. CDR3 DNA sequence: TGCGCCAGCAGCCAACCGGGACAGGGAGTTGCTAATGAAAAACTGTTTTTT.

The chain joins TRBV7-9 to TRBJ1-4; possible D gene TRBD1, 6 bases. Germline V gene data show CDR1 as SEHNR and CDR2 as FQNEAQ (reference sequence). V was cut by 2 bases and J by 6 bases, with 10 bases left in between. The CDR3 extends over 14 amino acids. The CDR3 here is CASSLNRVDEKLFF. In nucleotides, the CDR3 is TGTGCCAGCAGCTTAAACAGGGTTGATGAAAAACTGTTTTTT.

J is TRBJ2-6 and V is TRBV6-4, with 8 bases matching TRBD1. CDR1 is MRHNA, CDR2 SNTAGT, per germline. J was trimmed by 0 bases and V by 6 bases; bases with no gene match: 7. The CDR3 runs 17 residues. The CDR3 region has the DNA TGTGCCAGCAGCCCGACAGGGGAAAGCTCTGGGGCCAACGTCCTGACTTTC. It specifies CASSPTGESSGANVLTF.

The chain combines TRBV28 with TRBJ2-3, with 9 bases fitting TRBD2. CDR3 length: 15 residues. CDR1 is MDHEN, CDR2 SYDVKM, per germline. V shed 3 bases and J 5 bases; nucleotides not matched to a gene: 6. DNA for the CDR3: TGTGCCAGCAGTTTGACTAGCGGATTTAAAGATACGCAGTATTTT. Amino acid sequence: CASSLTSGFKDTQYF. The whole variable domain, remainder taken from reference TRBV28 and TRBJ2-3, is DVKVTQSSRYLVKRTGEKVFLECVQDMDHENMFWYRQDPGLGLRLIYFSYDVKMKEKGDIPEGYSVSREKKERFSLILESASTNQTSMYLCASSLTSGFKDTQYFGPGTRLTVL.

As to this clone: At one boundary the junction diverges from the germline segment, which might be a read error. V is TRBV5-6 and J is TRBJ1-2; 8 bases agree with TRBD1. The length of the CDR3 is 17 residues. Looked up from germline, CDR1 is SGHDT and CDR2 is YYEEEE. The CDR3 is CASSLANSRTGRYGYPF. CDR3 nucleotides: TGTGCCAGCAGCTTGGCCAATAGTCGGACAGGGAGGTATGGCTACCCCTTC.

The chain has TRBV15 and TRBJ1-5, with 9 bases identical to TRBD1. Germline V gene lookup returns CDR1 LNHNV and CDR2 YYDKDF (reference sequence). This CDR3 is built from 20 residues. J lost 2 bases, V lost 7 bases, and 21 bases had no gene match. This chain's CDR3 is CATTGDRRQGVLLGNQPQHF. CDR3 nucleotides: TGTGCCACCACCGGAGATAGGAGACAGGGGGTATTGCTTGGCAATCAGCCCCAGCATTTT.

This clone was observed once. The V and J genes are TRBV5-1 and TRBJ1-2; D ambiguous. The germline gives CDR1 SGHRS, CDR2 YFSETQ. This CDR3 is 14 amino acids long. Trimming removed 3 bases at V and 7 bases at J, with 16 bases between. The CDR3 DNA is TGCGCCAGCAGCTCCGAGGGCTGGGGAGCTGGCTACACCTTC. It yields the protein CASSSEGWGAGYTF.

There are a few counts of this clone. The J gene is TRBJ1-6, the V gene TRBV2, with 9 bases identical to TRBD1. With V trimmed by 5 bases and J by 7 bases, 3 bases remained unmatched. Germline lookup yields CDR1 SNHLY and CDR2 FYNNEI. CDR3 size: 14 residues. The CDR3 DNA reads TGTGCCAGCAGTCAGGACAGGGGAAATTCACCCCTCCACTTT. It translates to CASSQDRGNSPLHF.

This clone was picked up one time. This chain connects TRBV5-8 to TRBJ1-5, with 12 nucleotides matching TRBD1. The CDR3 is 15 residues long. Germline CDR1 SGHTS, CDR2 YDEGEE. With 5 bases clipped from V and 2 bases from J, the junction kept 2 bases outside the gene matches. In DNA form, the CDR3 reads TGTGCCAGCAGGGGGACAGGGGGCGGCAATCAGCCCCAGCATTTT. Amino acid sequence: CASRGTGGGNQPQHF.

This chain joins TRBV18 and TRBJ2-3; D ambiguous. The V end lost 2 bases, the J end lost 1 base, and 4 bases lay between the germline ends. CDR1 and CDR2 (germline): KGHSH, LQKENI. The CDR3 extends over 13 amino acids. This CDR3 reads CASSPIGTDTQYF. CDR3 nucleotides: TGTGCCAGCTCACCAATAGGCACAGATACGCAGTATTTT.

As to this clone: The same CDR3 also results from other DNA sequences found in this sample. The V call is TRBV11-3, the J call TRBJ2-3; maybe TRBD2 (5 bases). Germline V gives CDR1 SGHNT, CDR2 YENEEA. This CDR3 spans 14 amino acids. Trimming removed 2 bases from V and 0 bases from J, with 6 bases in between. The DNA for the CDR3 is TGTGCCAGCAGCTTATCGGGGAGCACAGATACGCAGTATTTT. Its protein product is CASSLSGSTDTQYF.

The gene calls are TRBV15 and TRBJ1-1; TRBD1 agrees at 7 bases. Germline CDR1 LNHNV, CDR2 YYDKDF (reference sequence). This CDR3 is 15 amino acids long. Trimming cost V 5 bases and J 7 bases; bases outside gene matches: 13. CDR3 amino acids: CATSGHVVGGGEAFF. CDR3 in DNA: TGTGCCACCAGCGGTCACGTCGTAGGGGGCGGTGAAGCTTTCTTT.

This chain joins TRBV7-9 and TRBJ1-2, with 7 nucleotides matching TRBD1. Germline V gives CDR1 SEHNR, CDR2 FQNEAQ (reference sequence). Unmatched junction bases numbered 4, after V lost 5 bases and J lost 4 bases. The CDR3 consists of 13 residues. The CDR3 nucleotides are TGTGCCAGCAGCCCGACAGGGCTCTATGGCTACACCTTC. Its translation: CASSPTGLYGYTF.

This clone has only a few counts. The V gene is TRBV28, the J gene TRBJ1-6; maybe TRBD1 (6 bases). In germline, CDR1 is MDHEN, CDR2 SYDVKM. The CDR3 is made up of 15 amino acids. Trimming pared 8 bases from V and 8 bases from J, leaving 19 bases between. Written as DNA, the CDR3 is TGTGCCAGCTTAGGTCCAGCAGGGGTAGATTCACCCCTCCACTTT. It yields the protein CASLGPAGVDSPLHF.

This clone turned up a few times. The chain carries TRBV2 and TRBJ1-2, with D perhaps TRBD1 (5 bases). The CDR3 length is 15 residues. Trimming pared 4 bases from V and 5 bases from J, leaving 17 bases between. Germline-derived CDR1 and CDR2 are SNHLY and FYNNEI. DNA of the CDR3: TGTGCCAGCAGTGGACGGCGACAGACGCGATATGGCTACACCTTC. It encodes CASSGRRQTRYGYTF.

This clone was counted a single time. This chain joins TRBV7-9 and TRBJ1-2; perhaps TRBD1 as D (6 bases). CDR1 and CDR2 (germline): SEHNR, FQNEAQ (reference sequence). The germline V and J ends were trimmed by 3 bases and 10 bases, with 18 bases remaining between them. The CDR3 loop spans 14 amino acids. The CDR3 loop reads CASSLGRQVSDYTF. In DNA form, the CDR3 reads TGTGCCAGCAGCTTGGGAAGACAGGTAAGCGACTACACCTTC.

This chain links TRBV7-3 with TRBJ1-2; 7 nucleotides agree with TRBD1. This CDR3 has 15 residues. Germline CDR1 reads SGHTA; CDR2 reads FQGTGA. V trimming: 5 bases; J trimming: 6 bases; junction bases outside the gene matches: 12. The CDR3 DNA reads as TGTGCCAGCAGCCCAATAGGGGGCGCCAATGATGGCTACACCTTC. It yields the protein CASSPIGGANDGYTF.

This chain links TRBV18 with TRBJ1-6; possible D gene TRBD1, 5 bases. The CDR3 spans 13 residues. V dropped 3 bases and J dropped 5 bases, with 5 bases sitting between them. CDR1 KGHSH and CDR2 LQKENI come from the germline V gene. This chain's CDR3 is CASSPDNNSPLHF. For the CDR3, the DNA is TGTGCCAGCTCACCGGACAATAATTCACCCCTCCACTTT.

There are a few counts of this clone. V is TRBV25-1 and J is TRBJ2-7; TRBD2 aligns across 8 bases. Unmatched junction bases numbered 9, after V lost 0 bases and J lost 5 bases. Germline CDR1 MGHDK, CDR2 SYGVNS. The CDR3 is 16 residues long. The CDR3 region is CASSEYSRGGPDEQYF. As DNA, the CDR3 is TGTGCCAGCAGTGAATATAGTCGGGGGGGCCCGGACGAGCAGTACTTC.

This clone was seen a few times. This CDR3 reads CASSFDWEETQYF. CDR3 DNA: TGTGCCAGCAGCTTTGATTGGGAGGAGACCCAGTACTTC. The chain is built from TRBV5-4 and TRBJ2-5; TRBD2 is a possible D gene (5 bases). The V gene's germline CDR1 is SGHNT and CDR2 YYREEE (reference sequence). V gave up 2 bases and J gave up 5 bases, with 10 bases separating them. The CDR3 loop spans 13 amino acids.

The sample holds a few counts of this clone. The chain recombines TRBV7-6 with TRBJ2-1; 9 bases line up with TRBD2. Trimming at V came to 6 bases and at J to 5 bases, leaving 11 bases not matched to a gene. Germline V gives CDR1 SGHVS, CDR2 FNYEAQ. CDR3 length: 16 residues. The CDR3 region has the DNA TGTGCCAGCAGTCAAATTTTAGCGGGGGTACACAATGAGCAGTTCTTC. Translated: CASSQILAGVHNEQFF.

This clone was observed a handful of times. The V gene is TRBV7-8, the J gene TRBJ2-7, with D tentatively TRBD1 (6 bases). The V gene lost 4 bases and the J gene lost 6 bases, with 10 bases spanning the gap. The CDR3 extends over 12 amino acids. CDR1 is SGHVS and CDR2 is FQNEAQ in the germline V gene. The CDR3 DNA is TGTGCCAGCAGCTCACAGGGTGGCGAGCAGTACTTC. This sequence encodes CASSSQGGEQYF.

The CDR3 DNA reads TGTGCCAGCAGCGGGGAGACGAACACTGAAGCTTTCTTT. It encodes CASSGETNTEAFF. The chain has TRBV9 and TRBJ1-1; D is undetermined. V gave up 3 bases and J gave up 1 base, with 7 bases separating them. CDR1 and CDR2 from the germline V gene are SGDLS and YYNGEE. This CDR3 comprises 13 residues.

This chain uses TRBV19 with TRBJ1-3; D uncertain. CDR1 and CDR2 from the germline V gene are LNHDA and SQIVND (reference sequence). Trimming took off 4 bases at V and 0 bases at J, with 10 bases between the two ends. This CDR3 contains 15 residues. The DNA for the CDR3 is TGTGCCAGTAGTAGTTTACAAAGCTCTGGAAACACCATATATTTT. Protein product: CASSSLQSSGNTIYF.

The chain joins TRBV5-1 to TRBJ2-6, with D possibly TRBD2 on 6 matching bases. The V end was cut by 4 bases, the J end by 0 bases, with 20 bases between. CDR1 SGHRS and CDR2 YFSETQ come from the germline V gene. CDR3 size: 19 residues. CDR3 DNA sequence: TGCGCCAGCAGCGAACCCTCCGGGACTGACCGCTCTGGGGCCAACGTCCTGACTTTC. Protein product: CASSEPSGTDRSGANVLTF.